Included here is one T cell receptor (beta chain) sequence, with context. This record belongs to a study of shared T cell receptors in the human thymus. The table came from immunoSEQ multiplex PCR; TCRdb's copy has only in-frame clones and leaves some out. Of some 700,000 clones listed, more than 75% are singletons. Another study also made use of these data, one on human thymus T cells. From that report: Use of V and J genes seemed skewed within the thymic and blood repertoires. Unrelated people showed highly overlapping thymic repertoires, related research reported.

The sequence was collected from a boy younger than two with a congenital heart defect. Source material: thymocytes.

CDR3: CASSLASGRIETQYF. The DNA for the CDR3 is TGTGCCAGCAGCTTGGCTAGCGGGAGGATTGAGACCCAGTACTTC. The genes are TRBV7-8 and TRBJ2-5; 11 nucleotides align to TRBD2. V was pared by 3 bases and J by 5 bases, with 5 bases of the junction left unmatched. This CDR3 has 15 residues. CDR1 is SGHVS, CDR2 FQNEAQ, per germline.